This T cell receptor gamma chain is drawn from a study of Vδ1+ human thymocytes. Study results and caveats: Unexpected Vdelta2 sequences could cause misinterpretation of bulk repertoire data. Highly polyclonal TRG and TRD repertoires with Gaussian CDR3 length distributions appeared in thymus.

The template was reverse-transcribed extracted RNA. Multiplex PCR used pooled V-gene forward primers and a constant-region reverse primer to amplify CDR3s. TCRdb ran CATT on the multiplex PCR reads. In the table there are over 25,000 gamma-chain clones, roughly 20% of which are singletons. Trimming at V came to 4 bases and at J to 0 bases, leaving 2 bases not matched to a gene. Per germline, CDR1 EGSTGY and CDR2 YDSYTSSV. The CDR3 covers 14 residues. This clone was seen a few times. Its antigen is not identified. Sequenced sample: Vdelta1+ gamma-delta thymocytes from the thymus. Subset here: FACS-sorted CD3+ TCRalphabeta- TCRVdelta1+ TCRVdelta2- thymocytes. This receptor was taken from a boy younger than two who had congenital heart surgery. V usage is TRGV4 and J usage is TRGJP1. CDR3: CATWDYTTGWFKIF. The CDR3 nucleotides are TGTGCCACCTGGGACTATACCACTGGTTGGTTCAAGATATTT.